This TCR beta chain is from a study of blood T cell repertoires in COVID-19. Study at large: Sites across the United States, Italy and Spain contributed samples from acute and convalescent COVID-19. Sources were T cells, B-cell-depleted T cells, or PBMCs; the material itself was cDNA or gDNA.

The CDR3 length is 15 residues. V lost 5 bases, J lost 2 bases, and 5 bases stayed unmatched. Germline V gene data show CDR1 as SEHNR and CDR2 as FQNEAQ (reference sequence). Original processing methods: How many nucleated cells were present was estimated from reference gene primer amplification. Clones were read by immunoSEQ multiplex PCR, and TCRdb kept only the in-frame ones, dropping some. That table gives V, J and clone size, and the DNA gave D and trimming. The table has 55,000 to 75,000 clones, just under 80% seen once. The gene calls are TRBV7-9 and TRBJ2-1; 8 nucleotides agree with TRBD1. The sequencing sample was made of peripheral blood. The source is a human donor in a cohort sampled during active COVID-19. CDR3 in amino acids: CASSRPGGAYNEQFF. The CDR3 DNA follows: TGTGCCAGCAGCCGACCAGGGGGCGCCTACAATGAGCAGTTCTTC. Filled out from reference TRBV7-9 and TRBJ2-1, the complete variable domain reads DTGVSQNPRHKITKRGQNVTFRCDPISEHNRLYWYRQTLGQGPEFLTYFQNEAQLEKSRLLSDRFSAERPKGSFSTLEIQRTEQGDSAMYLCASSRPGGAYNEQFFGPGTRLTVL.